Presented here are 25 T cell receptor beta chains from one specimen sequenced in a study of T cell repertoires in cytomegalovirus infection. These TCRs are of unknown antigen specificity. TCRdb re-derived calls from the reads in MiXCR, one entry per CDR3 protein. Of around 340,000 distinct CDR3 sequences listed, 25% to 30% are singletons. The specimen comprised cultured PBMCs, sampled from culture after CMV antigen stimulation. The source is a human donor in good health (CMV status not recorded). Some clones in this sample may be carry-over from other donors' samples.

This sequence joins TRBV27 and TRBJ2-3; D is unresolved. Germline CDR1 is MNHEY and CDR2 is SMNVEV (reference sequence). CDR3 length: 13 amino acids. V was cut by 5 bases and J by 6 bases, with 12 bases left in between. The CDR3 nucleotides read TGTGCCAGCAGTCTCCGGACGGCGGATACGCAGTATTTT. It codes for CASSLRTADTQYF.

This clonotype was observed a handful of times. The chain is built from TRBV6-6 and TRBJ1-2, with D uncertain. The germline V and J ends were trimmed by 5 bases and 0 bases, with 13 bases remaining between them. Germline values: CDR1 MNHNY, CDR2 SVGAGI (reference sequence). CDR3 length: 15 amino acids. CDR3 loop: CASSDQAFSNYGYTF. CDR3 coding DNA: TGTGCCAGCAGTGACCAGGCCTTCTCTAACTATGGCTACACCTTC.

The V and J genes are TRBV7-6 and TRBJ1-3, with no clear D. Trimming left V 5 bases short and J 4 bases short, with 9 bases between. The CDR3 is 13 amino acids. CDR1 SGHVS and CDR2 FNYEAQ come from the germline V gene. The CDR3 DNA reads as TGTGCCAGCAGCGAGCTAGGGGGAAACACCATATATTTT. It translates to CASSELGGNTIYF.

Here the CDR3 DNA reads TGTGCCAGCAGCTCACAGGGAATTAGCACAGATACGCAGTATTTT. Translating gives CASSSQGISTDTQYF. V usage is TRBV9 and J usage is TRBJ2-3; perhaps TRBD1 as D (6 bases). CDR1 and CDR2 from the germline V gene are SGDLS and YYNGEE. V lost 4 bases and J 0 bases, leaving 12 bases between the germline ends. The CDR3 totals 15 residues.

The rearrangement joins TRBV6-1 to TRBJ1-1, with D unresolved. The CDR3 is made up of 15 amino acids. Trimming cost V 3 bases and J 4 bases, with 15 bases left between them. CDR1 is MNHNS and CDR2 is SASEGT in the germline V gene. CDR3 in DNA: TGTGCCAGCAGTGAGGTCGCCCACTGGGGCACTGAAGCTTTCTTT. Its translation is CASSEVAHWGTEAFF.

The chain is built from TRBV29-1 and TRBJ2-3, with a weak D call TRBD2 (5 bases). CDR1 and CDR2 (germline): SQVTM, ANQGSEA. This CDR3 region has 14 residues. Between the trimmed V and J ends, which lost 8 bases and 3 bases, there was a span of 18 bases. CDR3 in amino acids: CSTRVGDRTDTQYF. The CDR3 DNA follows: TGCAGCACCCGAGTCGGGGATAGGACAGATACGCAGTATTTT.

This rearrangement joins TRBV28 to TRBJ1-1, with TRBD1 matching 7 bases. V was clipped by 3 bases and J by 11 bases; unmatched bases: 3. Germline V lookup: CDR1 MDHEN, CDR2 SYDVKM. The CDR3 is 11 residues long. The CDR3 sequence: CASSFDRAAFF. The CDR3 DNA is TGTGCCAGCAGTTTCGACAGGGCGGCTTTCTTT.

The rearrangement uses TRBV5-4 and TRBJ2-7, with D perhaps TRBD1 (6 bases). The CDR3 contains 12 residues. Trimming pared 4 bases from V and 3 bases from J, leaving 8 bases between. Germline V lookup: CDR1 SGHNT, CDR2 YYREEE (reference sequence). The CDR3 nucleotides are TGTGCCAGCAGCGTGACAGGCTACGAGCAGTACTTC. As protein: CASSVTGYEQYF.

The V gene is TRBV7-2, the J gene TRBJ1-1; D not resolved. CDR1 is SGHTA, CDR2 FQGNSA, per germline. V lost 5 bases and J 8 bases, leaving 12 bases between the germline ends. CDR3 length: 12 residues. As DNA, the CDR3 is TGTGCCAGCAGCCTGGACCCGGGGGAAGCTTTCTTT. It yields the protein CASSLDPGEAFF.

The CDR3 region is CSAPKGDRAYGYTF. DNA for the CDR3: TGCAGTGCCCCAAAAGGAGACAGGGCCTATGGCTACACCTTC. The chain is built from TRBV20-1 and TRBJ1-2, with TRBD1 identical over 7 bases. This CDR3 is built from 14 residues. The V and J ends lost 6 bases and 4 bases, in that order; junction bases with no gene match: 11. Looked up from germline, CDR1 is DFQATT and CDR2 is SNEGSKA (reference sequence).

This clonotype was observed a few times. This chain uses TRBV19 with TRBJ1-2, with TRBD1 matching over 9 bases. Germline V gives CDR1 LNHDA, CDR2 SQIVND (reference sequence). This CDR3 is 14 amino acids long. V gave up 7 bases and J gave up 12 bases; unmatched junction bases: 15. CDR3 sequence (DNA): TGTGCCAGTACCGCAGTCCCGGGACAGGGAAGGCACACCTTC. Translation gives CASTAVPGQGRHTF.

V usage is TRBV7-3 and J usage is TRBJ2-7, with a possible D match to TRBD2 (5 bases). CDR3 length equals 15 residues. The germline gives CDR1 SGHTA, CDR2 FQGTGA. The germline V and J ends were trimmed by 2 bases and 0 bases, with 11 bases remaining between them. In DNA form, the CDR3 reads TGTGCCAGCAGCTTAGAATCTGGGAGCTCCTACGAGCAGTACTTC. Its protein is CASSLESGSSYEQYF.

This chain joins TRBV7-9 and TRBJ2-2; 8 bases line up with TRBD1. The germline gives CDR1 SEHNR, CDR2 FQNEAQ (reference sequence). This CDR3 is 14 amino acids long. J gave up 4 bases and V 8 bases, and 6 bases lay outside the gene matches. CDR3 nucleotide sequence: TGTGCCAGCTCGGGACAGGACAGCACCGGGGAGCTGTTTTTT. Protein sequence: CASSGQDSTGELFF.

This clonotype was picked up many times. The chain is built from TRBV19 and TRBJ1-5; TRBD1 aligns across 7 bases. V trimming: 5 bases; J trimming: 1 base; junction bases outside the gene matches: 8. This CDR3 region has 16 residues. CDR1 and CDR2 (germline): LNHDA, SQIVND (reference sequence). CDR3: CASSRTGDGSNQPQHF. In DNA, the CDR3 is TGTGCCAGTAGTCGAACAGGGGATGGGAGCAATCAGCCCCAGCATTTT.

The V and J genes are TRBV6-8 and TRBJ1-3; perhaps TRBD1 as D (6 bases). CDR1 MNHGY and CDR2 SAAAGT come from the germline V gene. With 4 bases removed from V and 0 bases from J, the gap between germline ends came to 19 bases. The CDR3 is 18 amino acids. CDR3 protein: CASSSKYYRANSGNTIYF. DNA of the CDR3: TGTGCCAGCAGTTCAAAGTACTACAGGGCAAACTCTGGAAACACCATATATTTT.

This chain connects TRBV2 to TRBJ2-3; D remains ambiguous. Germline values: CDR1 SNHLY, CDR2 FYNNEI. The CDR3 contains 15 residues. V was cut by 1 base and J by 0 bases, with 8 bases left in between. The CDR3 protein is CASSEDGVSTDTQYF. CDR3 nucleotide sequence: TGTGCCAGCAGTGAAGACGGAGTAAGCACAGATACGCAGTATTTT.

This clonotype has ten or more counts. This chain uses TRBV7-9 with TRBJ2-3; D is uncertain. Trimming stripped 6 bases from V and 6 bases from J, with 13 bases between. CDR3 size: 13 residues. In germline, CDR1 is SEHNR, CDR2 FQNEAQ (reference sequence). The CDR3, as DNA: TGTGCCAGCAGTAAGGCGCCGTCGGATACGCAGTATTTT. Translating it yields CASSKAPSDTQYF.

The chain recombines TRBV7-9 with TRBJ2-7; a weak D match, TRBD2 (5 bases). This CDR3 region has 12 residues. Trimming left V 3 bases short and J 5 bases short, with 8 bases between. Germline CDR1 is SEHNR and CDR2 is FQNEAQ (reference sequence). CDR3 region: CASSLQRDEQYF. The CDR3 DNA is TGTGCCAGCAGCTTGCAGAGGGACGAGCAGTACTTC.

V is TRBV7-3 and J is TRBJ2-5, with D tentatively TRBD2 (5 bases). The germline V and J ends were trimmed by 5 bases and 4 bases, with 11 bases remaining between them. The CDR3 extends over 13 amino acids. Germline-derived CDR1 and CDR2 are SGHTA and FQGTGA. Here the CDR3 reads CASSPGLGETQYF. CDR3 nucleotides: TGTGCCAGCAGCCCCGGACTGGGAGAGACCCAGTACTTC. The full variable domain, its missing parts supplied by reference TRBV7-3 and TRBJ2-5, is GAGVSQTPSNKVTEKGKYVELRCDPISGHTALYWYRQSLGQGPEFLIYFQGTGAADDSGLPNDRFFAVRPEGSVSTLKIQRTERGDSAVYLCASSPGLGETQYFGPGTRLLVL.

In this sample, this clonotype turned up a few times. CDR3 loop: CASSQRDGSYEQYF. CDR3 coding DNA: TGCGCCAGCAGCCAACGGGACGGTTCCTACGAGCAGTACTTC. This rearrangement joins TRBV4-1 to TRBJ2-7; either TRBD1 or TRBD2 may fit D (5 bases each). V dropped 2 bases and J dropped 1 base, with 9 bases sitting between them. CDR3 length equals 14 residues. Per the germline V gene, CDR1 is MGHRA and CDR2 is YSYEKL.

Comment on this clonotype: A clone one base away is much larger, so this may be a read error. The chain uses TRBV7-2 and TRBJ2-2, with D uncertain. Trimming left V 4 bases short and J 1 base short, with 7 bases between. The CDR3 has 14 residues. Germline values: CDR1 SGHTA, CDR2 FQGNSA. CDR3 amino acids: CASSYEGNTGELFF. CDR3 bases: TGTGCCAGCAGCTACGAAGGGAACACCGGGGAGCTGTTTTTT.

This clonotype was counted between two and nine times. The V and J genes are TRBV27 and TRBJ2-7; D is ambiguous. The germline V and J ends were trimmed by 7 bases and 4 bases, with 23 bases remaining between them. This CDR3 has 16 residues. The V gene's germline CDR1 is MNHEY and CDR2 SMNVEV (reference sequence). The CDR3 reads CASMPLWVGALYEQYF. In DNA form, the CDR3 reads TGTGCCAGCATGCCCCTTTGGGTTGGTGCGCTGTACGAGCAGTACTTC.

The table lists this clonotype with a few counts. In DNA, the CDR3 is TGTGCCAGCAGTTGGGGACAGGGCACCTCTCAGCCCCAGCATTTT. Translating gives CASSWGQGTSQPQHF. This rearrangement joins TRBV6-2 or TRBV6-3 to TRBJ1-5; TRBD1 aligns across 9 bases. The ends lost 4 bases at V and 6 bases at J; junction bases unmatched: 7. Germline CDR1 and CDR2: MNHEY and SVGEGT. This CDR3 has 15 amino acids.

The V and J genes are TRBV5-1 and TRBJ2-7, with TRBD2 identical over 11 bases. CDR1 is SGHRS and CDR2 is YFSETQ in the germline V gene. V was pared by 5 bases and J by 12 bases, with 7 bases of the junction left unmatched. The CDR3 spans 12 residues. As DNA, the CDR3 is TGCGCCAGCAGAACTAGCGGGGGTAAATGGTACTTC. Translating gives CASRTSGGKWYF.

The sample holds a few counts of this clonotype. The rearrangement uses TRBV5-1 and TRBJ1-1; D perhaps matches TRBD1 (5 bases). With 4 bases removed from V and 0 bases from J, the gap between germline ends came to 16 bases. CDR3 length: 16 residues. Germline CDR1 reads SGHRS; CDR2 reads YFSETQ. The DNA for the CDR3 is TGCGCCAGCAGCCCCCGGAAGGGGCGAGTGAACACTGAAGCTTTCTTT. Its protein is CASSPRKGRVNTEAFF. Complete variable domain (other parts from reference TRBV5-1 and TRBJ1-1): KAGVTQTPRYLIKTRGQQVTLSCSPISGHRSVSWYQQTPGQGLQFLFEYFSETQRNKGNFPGRFSGRQFSNSRSEMNVSTLELGDSALYLCASSPRKGRVNTEAFFGQGTRLTVV.